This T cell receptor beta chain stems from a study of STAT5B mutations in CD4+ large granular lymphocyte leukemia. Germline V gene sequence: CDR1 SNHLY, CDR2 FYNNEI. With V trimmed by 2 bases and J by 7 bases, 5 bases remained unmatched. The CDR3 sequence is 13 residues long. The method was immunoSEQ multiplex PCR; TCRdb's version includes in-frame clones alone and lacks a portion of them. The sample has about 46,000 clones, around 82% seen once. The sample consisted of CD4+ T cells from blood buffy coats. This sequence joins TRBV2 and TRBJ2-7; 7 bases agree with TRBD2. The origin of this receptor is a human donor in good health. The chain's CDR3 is CASSEMGGMEQYF. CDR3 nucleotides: TGTGCCAGCAGTGAAATGGGGGGGATGGAGCAGTACTTC.